This TCR beta chain emerged from a study of beta chain features in type 1 diabetes. The wider study: All samples yielded some 110 million examined sorted cells. The study, taken as a whole, reports: Reduced insertions and increased deletions marked VDJ junctions in type 1 diabetes patients.

The authors reverse transcribed all of the isolated RNA, so sequencing captured expressed TCRB transcripts. Assay: immunoSEQ multiplex PCR; the TCRdb copy retains only in-frame clones and omits some. The sample lists approximately 470,000 clones, roughly 30% occurring once. Each donor gave one heparinised blood draw averaging about 110 mL. This clone has only a few counts. The antigen remains unidentified. Sequencing was done on a sample of naive CD4+ T cells from blood. This clonotype originated in a young man in good health.

CDR3: CASRVAGGVYEQYF. The CDR3 nucleotides read TGTGCCAGCAGGGTAGCGGGCGGCGTCTACGAGCAGTACTTC. The rearrangement links TRBV7-9 to TRBJ2-7; TRBD2 matches 7 bases. V trimming: 6 bases; J trimming: 3 bases; junction bases outside the gene matches: 8. Per the germline V gene, CDR1 is SEHNR and CDR2 is FQNEAQ (reference sequence). The CDR3 sequence is 14 residues long.